The present T cell receptor (beta chain) was sequenced within a study of control samples from healthy donors and cancer patients. This CDR3 is built from 18 residues. Measured with immunoSEQ multiplex PCR; TCRdb has only the in-frame clones, and not every one. The profile covers 55,000 to 85,000 clones, with 87% appearing a single time and 2% to 2.5% taken by the ten largest. Sequencing was performed on PBMCs. This receptor was taken from a woman aged 45-60 years with head and neck cancer. V gene TRBV12-2 combines with J gene TRBJ1-2. TRBV12-2 is annotated as a pseudogene. The CDR3 is CASRSTKRTSGLSRGYTF. As DNA, the CDR3 is TGTGCAAGTCGCTCAACAAAAAGGACCAGCGGTTTGAGTCGTGGCTACACCTTC.